The 2 T cell receptor beta chains below all came from one sample that was sequenced in a study of beta chain features in type 1 diabetes (dated by TCRdb to about 2018). Libraries were prepared through the immunoSEQ multiplex PCR assay. The entire isolated RNA was reverse transcribed using the High Capacity cDNA Reverse Transcription Kit, and thus expressed TCRB transcripts were sequenced. Imported from immuneACCESS, the table was reduced by TCRdb to in-frame sequences with V and J called. These copies leave out some clones; in studies compared against another copy, an unresolved V gene accounts for under half, and the cause of the remainder is not known. In this sample the table shows 310,000 or so clones, 8% to 13% of which occur a single time. Over 0.015% of the sample belongs to the ten largest clones. Sequenced sample: naive CD4+ T cells from blood. Read against the paper, the sample's cell subset or site label means: true naive CD4+ T cells. All receptors come from a woman in her twenties or thirties in good health.

This clone was seen a few times. The gene calls are TRBV7-6 and TRBJ2-1, with D unclear. This CDR3 is built from 12 residues. Per germline, CDR1 SGHVS and CDR2 FNYEAQ. Trimming cost V 3 bases and J 9 bases, with 9 bases left between them. This CDR3 reads CASSFIDTEQFF. The CDR3 nucleotides read TGTGCCAGCAGCTTCATAGACACTGAGCAGTTCTTC.

V usage is TRBV7-3 and J usage is TRBJ2-1, with D possibly TRBD2 on 6 matching bases. The V end lost 1 base, the J end lost 9 bases, and 19 bases lay between the germline ends. In germline, CDR1 is SGHTA, CDR2 FQGTGA. The CDR3 runs to 16 residues. In nucleotides, the CDR3 is TGTGCCAGCAGCTTAAATTCGGGGGTAATTATGGGTGAGCAGTTCTTC. Protein: CASSLNSGVIMGEQFF.